This TCR beta chain emerged from a study of tumor-infiltrating lymphocytes in primary liver carcinoma. As for the study in general: Every sample contained roughly 3.65 to 8 million productive TCRbeta reads, and these numbers were similar from one tissue type to another.

This clonotype was counted at least ten times. With around 450 ng total RNA as template and a constant-region primer, TCR beta cDNA was made. Libraries for TCR beta were built through three nested multiplex PCR rounds, which together made up a slightly modified ARM-PCR procedure. TRBV1-TRBV30 forward primers paired with a C-beta reverse primer drove the first two PCR rounds, around 10 cycles each. TCRdb reprocessed the multiplex PCR reads with MiXCR, giving one entry per CDR3 protein. This sample yields tens of thousands of distinct CDR3 sequences, of which about 80% are seen a single time; more than 25% belongs to the top ten. Unsorted bulk tissue of roughly 18-31 mg yielded co-extracted RNA and DNA. The patients lived with chronic HBV infection and had not yet received any treatment. Samples were taken from five separate regions (per tumor). Germline assignment: CDR1 SGHDN and CDR2 FVKESK. The CDR3 runs 12 residues. Between the trimmed V and J ends, which lost 1 base and 8 bases, there was a span of 8 bases.

V is TRBV14 and J is TRBJ1-2; the D is unclear. This receptor was taken from a man between 35 and 55 years old with primary liver carcinoma and hepatitis B virus infection. Sequencing was carried out using liver tumor tissue from sampling region 3. Sample subset: tumor region T3, left-lateral pole. The CDR3 loop is CASSQVGLGYTF. DNA for the CDR3: TGTGCCAGCAGCCAAGTGGGATTAGGCTACACCTTC.